This TCR beta chain was recorded in a study of T cell responses to AZD1222 COVID-19 vaccine. Broader study findings: Vaccine-associated CD4 TCRs spanned spike, dominant at 160-218 and 743-854. Sampling captured repertoires only after the peak T cell response.

Here immunoSEQ multiplex PCR was the method, and the copy in TCRdb shows in-frame clones only, minus some. Altogether 100,000 to 150,000 clones are present, around 84% being singletons, with the ten largest covering about 16%. In the case of this clone: What it binds is not known.

The CDR3 runs 17 residues. CDR1 MNHNS and CDR2 SASEGT come from the germline V gene. V was clipped by 3 bases and J by 10 bases; unmatched bases: 17. The gene calls are TRBV6-1 and TRBJ1-4, with 7 bases aligning to TRBD1. The receptor was isolated from an adult who received the AZD1222 COVID-19 vaccine. Sequencing used peripheral blood, obtained 28 days after the second AZD1222 dose. In nucleotides, the CDR3 is TGTGCCAGCAGTGAGTGGAGGAAGGGGGCGCGTCAAAGAAAACTGTTTTTT. As protein: CASSEWRKGARQRKLFF.